This T cell receptor beta chain derives from a study of blood T cell repertoires in COVID-19 (dated by TCRdb to 2020 to 2022). Context from the whole study: Samples from collaborators originated in the United States, Italy and Spain and spanned both the acute and convalescent phases of COVID-19. The prospective study material was composed of cDNA or gDNA derived from T cells, B-cell-depleted T cells, or PBMCs. Deeply sampled blood TCRbeta repertoires from subjects exposed to, actively infected with, or recovered from COVID-19 were included in the dataset. The repertoires were released in a freely available public database intended as a resource for research on the immune response to SARS-CoV-2. Samples came from the ongoing ImmuneRACE study (first 160 participants) plus 1,254 subjects from 6 global collaborators. A de-identified subject ID, COVID-19 status, age in years and sex were almost always included in the sample metadata. Where available, HLA class I and class II types were obtained from metadata supplied by the sample provider rather than from assay-based typing. Here is what the overall study found, with its caveats: Clinical and demographic metadata were provided uncurated, with the amount varying by source and participant.

Each collaborating institution followed its own protocols to collect whole blood in K2EDTA tubes. For TCRbeta analysis, collaborator samples were shipped as frozen whole blood, as isolated PBMCs, or as DNA extracted from either sample type. The immunoSEQ Assay, a bias-controlled multiplex PCR, was used to amplify TCRbeta CDR3 regions from genomic DNA. As for the authors' bioinformatics: Within the assay, amplification of reference gene primers was used to estimate how many nucleated cells each sample contained. Sequence reads were collapsed and filtered to measure the absolute abundance of every unique TCRbeta CDR3 rearrangement. Productive Simpson clonality was computed per sample as the square root of Simpson's diversity index over productive rearrangements. TCRdb mirrors the immuneACCESS table, restricted to in-frame sequences. Some clones are absent from its copies; in checked studies, under half trace to an unresolved V gene, and the reason for the others is unknown. The DNA was the basis for D and trimming; V, J and clone size are from that table. Across this sample there are around 110,000 clones, with about 80% seen only once. Of the sample, just under 7.5% is held by the ten largest clones.

With regard to this clone: Its antigen remains unidentified. No per-base quality is available; no much larger clone lies one base away.

The CDR3, from cysteine to phenylalanine, totals 13 residues. The only DNA kept is the CDR3, 39 bases in frame from the first base. According to the germline V gene (reference sequence), CDR1 reads MNHEY and CDR2 reads SMNVEV. For this chain, trimming is 5 bases at the V end and 5 bases at the J end, and the number of junction bases without a gene match is 1. Material for sequencing was peripheral blood. The receptor was derived from a man between 65 and 80 years old with active or convalescent COVID-19. The V and J segments used are TRBV27 and TRBJ2-2; TRBD1 lines up with 8 middle nucleotides. DNA sequence: TGTGCCAGCAGTCGACAGGGGACCGGGGAGCTGTTTTTT. It is translated as CASSRQGTGELFF.